The 5 T cell receptor beta chains below were found in one sample sequenced in a study of cytomegalovirus exposure and HLA in healthy donors. The repertoire was sequenced with immunoSEQ multiplex PCR; TCRdb's copy has only in-frame clones and lacks some. The data contain under 80,000 clones, 94% of them singletons. Sequenced material: PBMCs. These TCRs come from a young woman in good health and CMV-seronegative.

The rearrangement uses TRBV6-1 and TRBJ1-6, with 11 bases lining up with TRBD1. Per the germline V gene, CDR1 is MNHNS and CDR2 is SASEGT. V trimming: 4 bases; J trimming: 9 bases; junction bases outside the gene matches: 8. The CDR3 sequence is 16 residues long. DNA of the CDR3: TGTGCCAGCAGTGGGCCCCGGACAGGGGGCAGTTCACCCCTCCACTTT. It yields the protein CASSGPRTGGSSPLHF.

The CDR3 coding sequence is TGTGCCAGTAGTTTCGGACAGGGGATCGCGGACACCATATATTTT. As protein: CASSFGQGIADTIYF. The V gene is TRBV19, the J gene TRBJ1-3; 9 bases agree with TRBD1. The V gene's germline CDR1 is LNHDA and CDR2 SQIVND (reference sequence). V shed 5 bases, J shed 8 bases, and the junction held 10 bases outside the gene matches. There are 15 residues in the CDR3. The whole variable domain, filled in from reference TRBV19 and TRBJ1-3, reads DGGITQSPKYLFRKEGQNVTLSCEQNLNHDAMYWYRQDPGQGLRLIYYSQIVNDFQKGDIAEGYSVSREKKESFPLTVTSAQKNPTAFYLCASSFGQGIADTIYFGEGSWLTVV.

In DNA, the CDR3 is TGTGCCAGTAGTACCGGTGAGACCCAGTACTTC. It codes for CASSTGETQYF. The chain has TRBV19 and TRBJ2-5; D call uncertain. The germline CDR1 and CDR2 sequences are LNHDA and SQIVND (reference sequence). There are 11 residues in the CDR3. The V end lost 4 bases, the J end lost 5 bases, and 5 bases lay between the germline ends.

The chain joins TRBV5-1 to TRBJ2-7, with 8 bases matching TRBD1. The V segment lost 3 bases and the J segment 1 base; nucleotides outside the gene matches: 3. The CDR3 runs 14 residues. Germline V gives CDR1 SGHRS, CDR2 YFSETQ. CDR3 DNA: TGCGCCAGCAGCTCAACAGGGGGGTCCTACGAGCAGTACTTC. Encoded protein: CASSSTGGSYEQYF. The variable domain in full, completed from reference TRBV5-1 and TRBJ2-7, reads KAGVTQTPRYLIKTRGQQVTLSCSPISGHRSVSWYQQTPGQGLQFLFEYFSETQRNKGNFPGRFSGRQFSNSRSEMNVSTLELGDSALYLCASSSTGGSYEQYFGPGTRLTVT.

The chain is built from TRBV27 and TRBJ2-5; possible D gene TRBD1, 6 bases. The CDR3 is made up of 14 amino acids. The ends were cut back, 3 bases at V and 5 bases at J, with 13 bases in the middle. Per germline, CDR1 MNHEY and CDR2 SMNVEV (reference sequence). The DNA of the CDR3 is TGTGCCAGCAGTTTCGCACAGGGTCGGGAGACCCAGTACTTC. It translates to CASSFAQGRETQYF.